This entry features one T cell receptor (beta chain) sequence. Sequenced by immunoSEQ multiplex PCR; TCRdb stores in-frame clones only, minus some. The repertoire consists of tens of thousands of clones, with around 89% occurring once and the leading ten covering around 6%. This record comes from a study of blood T cell repertoires in COVID-19. For the study at large: Samples taken during acute and convalescent COVID-19 were collected in the United States, Italy and Spain. Nucleic acid was either cDNA or gDNA, and it came from T cells, B-cell-depleted T cells, or PBMCs.

The sequenced sample was peripheral blood. The sequence derives from a human donor in a cohort sampled during active COVID-19.

This chain's CDR3 is CASSLYFTEGEMNTEAFF. The CDR3 region has the DNA TGCGCCAGCAGCTTGTACTTCACAGAGGGAGAGATGAACACTGAAGCTTTCTTT. J is TRBJ1-1 and V is TRBV5-1; the D is unclear. Germline CDR1 and CDR2: SGHRS and YFSETQ. This CDR3 is built from 18 residues. Trimming removed 1 base at V and 0 bases at J, with 19 bases between.